This passage covers 26 T cell receptor beta chains from one sample sequenced in a study of T cells after yellow fever vaccination. TCRdb independently ran MiXCR on the 5' RACE reads; one entry per CDR3 protein. The repertoire holds some 350,000 distinct CDR3 sequences, 3% to 4.5% seen once, with approximately 25% in the top ten. This material consisted of PBMCs, taken 5 days after the yellow fever booster vaccination. The receptor set was obtained from a man younger than 35 who received the YFV17D yellow fever vaccine.

The chain combines TRBV27 with TRBJ2-7; D not resolved. The germline gives CDR1 MNHEY, CDR2 SMNVEV (reference sequence). V dropped 6 bases and J dropped 1 base, with 10 bases sitting between them. The CDR3 spans 13 residues. The CDR3 here is CASSSWGSYEQYF. The CDR3 DNA is TGTGCCAGCAGCTCCTGGGGATCCTACGAGCAGTACTTC.

V is TRBV7-3 and J is TRBJ2-3; 12 nucleotides match TRBD2. Germline CDR1 SGHTA, CDR2 FQGTGA. Trimming cost V 6 bases and J 6 bases; bases outside gene matches: 7. There are 15 residues in the CDR3. In nucleotides, the CDR3 is TGTGCCAGCAGTTCGCGGACTAGCGGGGTTGATACGCAGTATTTT. It codes for CASSSRTSGVDTQYF. Complete variable domain (other parts from reference TRBV7-3 and TRBJ2-3): GAGVSQTPSNKVTEKGKYVELRCDPISGHTALYWYRQSLGQGPEFLIYFQGTGAADDSGLPNDRFFAVRPEGSVSTLKIQRTERGDSAVYLCASSSRTSGVDTQYFGPGTRLTVL.

This clonotype appeared many times. The chain combines TRBV28 with TRBJ1-1, with 7 bases that match TRBD1. Trimming removed 6 bases from V and 8 bases from J; junction bases left unmatched: 6. Germline V gene sequence: CDR1 MDHEN, CDR2 SYDVKM. The CDR3 runs 12 residues. As DNA, the CDR3 is TGTGCCAGCAGGCCGACAGGGAAGGAAGCTTTCTTT. Amino acids: CASRPTGKEAFF. Combining the CDR3 with reference TRBV28 and TRBJ1-1 gives the whole variable domain DVKVTQSSRYLVKRTGEKVFLECVQDMDHENMFWYRQDPGLGLRLIYFSYDVKMKEKGDIPEGYSVSREKKERFSLILESASTNQTSMYLCASRPTGKEAFFGQGTRLTVV.

V is TRBV4-2 and J is TRBJ1-6; 9 bases line up with TRBD1. V lost 3 bases to trimming and J lost 3 bases; unmatched junction nucleotides: 3. The CDR3 totals 16 residues. Per germline, CDR1 LGHNA and CDR2 YNFKEQ. The CDR3 here is CASSHPTGGYNSPLHF. The CDR3 bases are TGTGCCAGCAGCCACCCGACAGGGGGCTATAATTCACCCCTCCACTTT.

This clonotype appeared a few times. The genes are TRBV4-1 and TRBJ1-5; no clear D. V dropped 4 bases and J dropped 5 bases, with 15 bases sitting between them. The germline gives CDR1 MGHRA, CDR2 YSYEKL. The CDR3 totals 15 residues. The CDR3 bases are TGCGCCAGCAGCCCCCTAGACGGGCAAGATCAGCCCCAGCATTTT. This sequence encodes CASSPLDGQDQPQHF.

The V call is TRBV4-3, the J call TRBJ2-7; weak D call: TRBD1 (6 bases). The CDR3 spans 16 residues. Trimming shortened V by 4 bases and J by 3 bases, and 19 bases separated the two germline ends. Per germline, CDR1 LGHNA and CDR2 YSLEER. The CDR3 DNA is TGCGCCAGCAGCCCCGCACCCGGGACATTCGGCTACGAGCAGTACTTC. Translating it yields CASSPAPGTFGYEQYF.

The V and J genes are TRBV12-3 or TRBV12-4 and TRBJ1-5; D ambiguous. CDR3 size: 14 residues. V lost 8 bases and J 4 bases, leaving 15 bases between the germline ends. CDR3: CASVSGLQNQPQHF. In DNA, the CDR3 is TGTGCCAGCGTGAGCGGGCTTCAGAATCAGCCCCAGCATTTT.

This clonotype has ten or more counts. The chain uses TRBV6-4 and TRBJ2-7; D tentatively fits TRBD1 or TRBD2 (6 bases each). Trimming left V 2 bases short and J 6 bases short, with 14 bases between. This CDR3 contains 14 residues. Germline CDR1 MRHNA, CDR2 SNTAGT. This chain's CDR3 is CASSDTNKGGEQYF. CDR3 in DNA: TGTGCCAGCAGTGACACCAACAAGGGGGGCGAGCAGTACTTC.

There are many counts of this clonotype. V gene TRBV5-1 combines with J gene TRBJ2-1, with a weak D call TRBD2 (6 bases). The CDR3 totals 13 residues. CDR1 is SGHRS, CDR2 YFSETQ, per germline. The V and J ends lost 0 bases and 7 bases respectively, with 8 bases between them. CDR3 residues: CASSLAGGNEQFF. The DNA for the CDR3 is TGCGCCAGCAGCTTGGCCGGGGGAAATGAGCAGTTCTTC.

This clonotype was seen many times. The chain is built from TRBV29-1 and TRBJ1-1; D gene unclear. This CDR3 has 10 residues. V lost 3 bases and J lost 5, with 4 bases in between. In germline, CDR1 is SQVTM, CDR2 ANQGSEA. In nucleotides, the CDR3 is TGCAGCGTTGAGAGGACTGAAGCTTTCTTT. It codes for CSVERTEAFF.

This chain uses TRBV18 with TRBJ2-2; TRBD1 aligns across 10 bases. This CDR3 is 16 amino acids long. Losses at the gene ends were 6 bases for V and 4 bases for J; bases not matched to a gene: 8. Germline V gene lookup returns CDR1 KGHSH and CDR2 LQKENI. The DNA for the CDR3 is TGTGCCAGCTCTTTATCGGGACAGGGGAGCACCGGGGAGCTGTTTTTT. Translated, it gives CASSLSGQGSTGELFF.

The chain is built from TRBV5-1 and TRBJ1-4; D uncertain. Germline assignment: CDR1 SGHRS and CDR2 YFSETQ. The CDR3 runs to 15 residues. Trimming pared 4 bases from V and 5 bases from J, leaving 15 bases between. CDR3 DNA: TGCGCCAGCAGCCCGGGCCAGATGAGCAATGAAAAACTGTTTTTT. This codes for CASSPGQMSNEKLFF.

This clonotype was seen many times. The V call is TRBV4-3, the J call TRBJ2-5; D unresolved. There are 11 residues in the CDR3. The ends were cut back, 9 bases at V and 9 bases at J, with 14 bases in the middle. CDR1 and CDR2 from the germline V gene are LGHNA and YSLEER. CDR3 nucleotide sequence: TGCGCCAGTTACGGGTCCGAGGCCCAGTACTTC. Translating gives CASYGSEAQYF.

The chain links TRBV3-1 to TRBJ1-1; D is unclear. The germline V gene has CDR1 LGHDT and CDR2 YNNKEL (reference sequence). This CDR3 comprises 13 residues. The V end was cut by 2 bases, the J end by 3 bases, with 7 bases between. As DNA, the CDR3 is TGTGCCAGCAGCCAAAACGACTACACTGAAGCTTTCTTT. This gives the protein CASSQNDYTEAFF.

V gene TRBV12-3 or TRBV12-4 combines with J gene TRBJ1-1, with D uncertain. This CDR3 is built from 12 residues. V lost 3 bases to trimming and J lost 7 bases, with 9 bases between them. CDR3 protein: CASSFSTGEAFF. The CDR3 nucleotides are TGTGCCAGCAGTTTTTCGACGGGTGAAGCTTTCTTT.

This clonotype was counted between two and nine times. The chain joins TRBV7-6 to TRBJ2-2, with D perhaps matching TRBD2 (5 bases). The length of the CDR3 is 18 residues. Germline V gene sequence: CDR1 SGHVS, CDR2 FNYEAQ. Trimming took 5 bases from V and 0 from J, leaving 19 bases between them. The CDR3 DNA follows: TGTGCCAGCAGCCTCTCCCCCGGGAAAAGCGCGAACACCGGGGAGCTGTTTTTT. Translating gives CASSLSPGKSANTGELFF.

There are many counts of this clonotype. The rearrangement uses TRBV28 and TRBJ2-3; 14 positions agree with TRBD2. J was trimmed by 1 base and V by 4 bases; bases with no gene match: 4. This CDR3 spans 17 amino acids. Germline lookup yields CDR1 MDHEN and CDR2 SYDVKM. The CDR3 reads CASSSPGLAGGTDTQYF. The CDR3 nucleotides are TGTGCCAGCAGTTCCCCGGGACTAGCGGGGGGCACAGATACGCAGTATTTT.

In its sample, this clonotype was seen a few times. This rearrangement joins TRBV20-1 to TRBJ1-2; 7 bases are a match to TRBD1. Per germline, CDR1 DFQATT and CDR2 SNEGSKA (reference sequence). V shed 0 bases, J shed 0 bases, and the junction held 7 bases outside the gene matches. The length of the CDR3 is 16 residues. The CDR3, as DNA: TGCAGTGCTAGAGACCCAGGGGGATCGCCTAACTATGGCTACACCTTC. It encodes CSARDPGGSPNYGYTF.

Ten or more counts support this clonotype. The V and J genes are TRBV29-1 and TRBJ1-1, with D hard to call. V was shortened by 7 bases and J by 11 bases, with 17 bases between the two germline ends. Per the germline V gene, CDR1 is SQVTM and CDR2 is ANQGSEA. The CDR3 is 11 amino acids. The chain's CDR3 is CSAVVLARAFF. CDR3 DNA: TGCAGCGCGGTAGTTCTGGCTCGGGCTTTCTTT.

The chain is built from TRBV6-2 or TRBV6-3 and TRBJ2-7; tentatively, D is TRBD2 (6 bases). The CDR3 covers 14 residues. Germline V gene sequence: CDR1 MNHEY, CDR2 SVGEGT. The V end lost 0 bases, the J end lost 3 bases, and 9 bases lay between the germline ends. The CDR3 DNA sequence: TGTGCCAGCAGTTACTCGAGTAGCGGCTACGAGCAGTACTTC. Amino acid sequence: CASSYSSSGYEQYF.

This clonotype was detected many times. J is TRBJ1-1 and V is TRBV5-1; D is unresolved. The CDR3 length is 14 residues. The ends were cut back, 0 bases at V and 1 base at J, with 7 bases in the middle. Looked up from germline, CDR1 is SGHRS and CDR2 is YFSETQ. CDR3 residues: CASSLAQPNTEAFF. In nucleotides, the CDR3 is TGCGCCAGCAGCTTGGCCCAGCCGAACACTGAAGCTTTCTTT.

The chain uses TRBV2 and TRBJ2-1; TRBD2 aligns across 8 bases. Unmatched junction bases numbered 12, after V lost 6 bases and J lost 8 bases. This CDR3 region has 15 residues. CDR1 and CDR2 (germline): SNHLY, FYNNEI. The chain's CDR3 is CASSWVGLGSHEQFF. The CDR3 DNA is TGTGCCAGCAGCTGGGTGGGACTAGGTTCCCATGAGCAGTTCTTC.

The rearrangement joins TRBV5-1 to TRBJ2-4; the D gene could be TRBD1 or TRBD2 (5 bases each). This CDR3 comprises 17 residues. Germline loops: CDR1 SGHRS, CDR2 YFSETQ. The V gene lost 4 bases and the J gene lost 0 bases, with 17 bases spanning the gap. Written as DNA, the CDR3 is TGCGCCAGCAGCCACGGCCCGTGGGGGATAGCCAAAAACATTCAGTACTTC. Translated: CASSHGPWGIAKNIQYF.

The sample holds a few counts of this clonotype. CDR3 residues: CASRRVGQETQYF. The DNA of the CDR3 is TGTGCCAGCAGAAGAGTCGGGCAAGAGACCCAGTACTTC. The V call is TRBV12-3 or TRBV12-4, the J call TRBJ2-5; D ambiguous. V lost 6 bases and J lost 2, with 10 bases in between. The CDR3 contains 13 residues.

This clonotype was counted many times. This chain uses TRBV4-1 with TRBJ2-7; D unclear. The CDR3 has 15 amino acids. CDR1 and CDR2 (germline): MGHRA, YSYEKL. V lost 1 base and J 0 bases, leaving 10 bases between the germline ends. As DNA, the CDR3 is TGCGCCAGCAGCCAAGGGACCGCTAGCTCCTACGAGCAGTACGTC. It codes for CASSQGTASSYEQYV.

This clonotype was observed a few times. The V and J genes are TRBV5-1 and TRBJ2-5, with D possibly TRBD1 on 5 matching bases. V was pared by 4 bases and J by 2 bases, with 15 bases between. This CDR3 is 15 amino acids long. Germline V gene sequence: CDR1 SGHRS, CDR2 YFSETQ. The CDR3 protein is CASSPGQAKQETQYF. CDR3 in DNA: TGCGCCAGCAGCCCAGGGCAAGCAAAACAAGAGACCCAGTACTTC.